These T cell receptor beta chains were read from a single sample in a study of radiotherapy plus CTLA-4 blockade in lung cancer. Sequenced by immunoSEQ multiplex PCR; TCRdb stores in-frame clones only, minus some. The repertoire holds about 54,000 clones, with approximately 80% as singletons. The sample in question was peripheral blood, obtained from a patient treated with radiotherapy plus ipilimumab. The receptors come from a human donor with non-small cell lung cancer who had a partial response to radiotherapy plus ipilimumab. CDR3s include the opening cysteine and the closing phenylalanine or tryptophan. A D gene is named only where the DNA matches it firmly. Only some rows state a clone size, as once, few, many or a class for expanded clones.

j_call d_call v_call clone_size cdr3_aa cdr3_nt
TRBJ1-3 TRBD1 TRBV15 few CATSGGQGMGTRYF TGTGCCACCAGCGGTGGACAGGGGATGGGGACCAGGTATTTT
TRBJ1-2 NA TRBV19 NA CASTVGGSGYGYTF TGTGCCAGTACGGTGGGGGGTAGCGGCTATGGCTACACCTTC
TRBJ2-4 TRBD1 TRBV9 NA CASSVGDRGLEAIQYF TGTGCCAGCAGCGTAGGGGACAGGGGGCTTGAGGCCATTCAGTACTTC
TRBJ2-7 TRBD1 TRBV10-3 NA CAIGQGDYEQYF TGTGCCATTGGACAGGGGGACTACGAGCAGTACTTC
TRBJ1-4 NA TRBV10-3 NA CAISDAGINEKLFF TGTGCCATCAGTGATGCAGGGATTAATGAAAAACTGTTTTTT
TRBJ2-1 TRBD2 TRBV29-1 NA CSVRGVSYNEQFF TGCAGCGTACGGGGGGTTTCCTACAATGAGCAGTTCTTC
TRBJ1-2 TRBD1 TRBV5-4 NA CASSLDRDYGYTF TGTGCCAGCAGCCTTGACAGGGACTATGGCTACACCTTC
TRBJ2-2 TRBD1 TRBV6-5 NA CASSVGQGATGELFF TGTGCCAGCAGTGTCGGACAGGGGGCGACCGGGGAGCTGTTTTTT
TRBJ1-2 NA TRBV11-2 NA CASSLERTRTGYTF TGTGCCAGCAGCTTGGAACGGACTCGGACTGGCTACACCTTC
TRBJ1-2 NA TRBV5-4 NA CASSLDPGSPYGYTF TGTGCCAGCAGCTTGGATCCTGGCAGTCCCTATGGCTACACCTTC
TRBJ2-5 TRBD2 TRBV5-1 NA CASSLEGLGRETQYF TGCGCCAGCAGCTTAGAGGGACTAGGAAGGGAGACCCAGTACTTC
TRBJ2-7 NA TRBV27 NA CASSKQGYEQYF TGTGCCAGCAGTAAACAGGGATACGAGCAGTACTTC
TRBJ2-3 NA TRBV4-2 once CASSSGRGDTDTQYF TGTGCCAGCAGCTCTGGACGGGGTGACACAGATACGCAGTATTTT
TRBJ1-3 TRBD1 TRBV13 NA CASSSGTGGSGNTIYF TGTGCCAGCAGCTCCGGGACAGGGGGTTCCGGAAACACCATATATTTT
TRBJ2-2 TRBD1 TRBV7-3 NA CASSGQVNTGELFF TGTGCCAGCAGTGGACAGGTTAACACCGGGGAGCTGTTTTTT
TRBJ1-6 NA TRBV10-3 NA CAISDNPNSPLHF TGTGCCATCAGTGACAATCCAAATTCACCCCTCCACTTT
TRBJ1-4 NA TRBV9 NA CASSAGYRDEEKLFF TGTGCCAGCAGCGCAGGATACAGGGACGAGGAAAAACTGTTTTTT